The entry below gives a single T cell receptor beta chain sequence along with its context. Its specificity is not known. Sequencing was performed with immunoSEQ multiplex PCR; in TCRdb, only in-frame clones are kept and a portion is missing. The data contain nearly 400,000 clones, 89% of them singletons. The data derive from a study of Ad26.COV2.S vaccination and SARS-CoV-2 variants. Study overall: Ad26.COV2.S was injected intramuscularly once or twice, 56 days apart. Study-level results: It was vaccine recipients, not placebo recipients, who had the higher spike-specific TCR breadth. Substantial breadth in spike-specific CD8+ and CD4+ T cell responses was reportedly seen after vaccination.

Treatment meaning: around 19 received Ad26.COV2.S at low or high dose, single or two shots; a few received placebo; per-sample allocation not given. It was on day 63 after the first vaccine or placebo injection that samples were taken. As its vector, the vaccine had Ad26, which expressed Wuhan-strain SARS-CoV-2 spike. The sample consisted of peripheral blood, taken in a trial of Ad26.COV2.S vaccine versus placebo. This sequence originates from a person aged 18 to 65 who received the Ad26.COV2.S COVID-19 vaccine or a placebo.

The CDR3 region is CASSLPGQSEKLFF. The CDR3 nucleotides are TGTGCCAGCAGTTTACCGGGACAGAGTGAAAAACTGTTTTTT. The chain combines TRBV28 with TRBJ1-4; 7 nucleotides agree with TRBD1. Germline V CDR1 and CDR2: MDHEN, SYDVKM. J lost 7 bases, V lost 2 bases, and 4 bases had no gene match. The CDR3 totals 14 residues.